This is a list of T cell receptor beta chains from one sample in a study of breast tumors, draining lymph nodes, adjacent tissues. TCRdb analysed the multiplex PCR reads with MiXCR anew, one entry per CDR3 protein. The data hold approximately 250,000 distinct CDR3 sequences, with 30% to 35% observed a single time. What was sequenced was axillary lymph node tissue. These receptors were taken from a female donor with breast cancer. Some clones in this sample may be carry-over from other donors' samples. CDR3s include the opening cysteine and the closing phenylalanine or tryptophan. The D gene is left open where the match is weak. Part of the rows lack a size; the others show once, few, many or a class for expanded clones.

clone size	D gene	J gene	V gene	CDR3 protein	CDR3 DNA
many	.	TRBJ2-2	TRBV10-3	CAISESGAPGELFF	TGTGCCATCAGTGAGTCAGGGGCCCCCGGGGAGCTGTTTTTT
.	TRBD1	TRBJ1-2	TRBV2	CASRGTAGNTF	TGTGCCAGCAGAGGGACAGCTGGAAACACCTTC
many	TRBD2	TRBJ2-1	TRBV11-2	CASSLSAGPNNEQFF	TGTGCCAGCAGCTTATCAGCGGGACCCAACAATGAGCAGTTCTTC
.	TRBD2	TRBJ2-3	TRBV20-1	CSASASGASDTQYF	TGCAGTGCTTCGGCTAGCGGGGCATCAGATACGCAGTATTTT
.	.	TRBJ1-1	TRBV7-9	CASSSSPVRAFF	TGTGCCAGCAGCTCAAGCCCGGTGAGAGCTTTCTTT
.	.	TRBJ2-7	TRBV12-3/TRBV12-4	CASVRGAFYEQYF	TGTGCCAGCGTGAGGGGGGCCTTCTACGAGCAGTACTTC
many	.	TRBJ1-2	TRBV6-6	CASSTAYRAYGYTF	TGTGCCAGCAGTACCGCGTACAGGGCCTATGGCTACACCTTC
.	.	TRBJ1-1	TRBV5-1	CASSLARDAAEAFF	TGCGCCAGCAGCTTGGCCAGGGACGCCGCTGAAGCTTTCTTT
once	.	TRBJ2-7	TRBV11-2	CASSLFGAGYEQYF	TGTGCCAGCAGCTTGTTCGGGGCCGGTTACGAGCAGTACTTC
.	.	TRBJ2-7	TRBV20-1	CSASGDTYEQYF	TGCAGTGCTAGCGGAGACACCTACGAGCAGTACTTC
many	.	TRBJ2-3	TRBV11-3	CASSAGTNTDTQYF	TGTGCCAGCAGCGCCGGGACAAACACAGATACGCAGTATTTT
once	TRBD2	TRBJ2-5	TRBV7-9	CASSLSGGHQETQYF	TGTGCCAGCAGCTTAAGCGGGGGCCACCAAGAGACCCAGTACTTC
once	TRBD2	TRBJ2-1	TRBV3-1	CASSQDFLAVNEQFF	TGTGCCAGCAGCCAAGATTTCCTAGCGGTCAATGAGCAGTTCTTC
.	.	TRBJ2-1	TRBV10-1	CASSDGAGCFREQFF	TGCGCCAGCAGTGATGGGGCGGGGTGTTTCAGAGAGCAGTTCTTC
.	.	TRBJ2-5	TRBV4-2	CASSQGAGWVGETQYF	TGTGCCAGCAGCCAAGGGGCGGGCTGGGTAGGAGAGACCCAGTACTTC
many	TRBD2	TRBJ2-1	TRBV19	CASCGRGFNEQFF	TGTGCCAGTTGCGGGAGGGGGTTCAATGAGCAGTTCTTC
many	TRBD2	TRBJ2-7	TRBV6-6	CASSSPLGSGMITYEQYF	TGTGCCAGCAGTTCCCCCCTGGGTAGCGGGATGATAACCTACGAGCAGTACTTC
.	.	TRBJ2-3	TRBV2	CASSEDSSGLGTDTQYF	TGTGCCAGCAGTGAAGATTCAAGCGGCCTTGGTACAGATACGCAGTATTTT
many	.	TRBJ2-7	TRBV7-2	CASSLAVKGGYEQYF	TGTGCCAGCAGCTTAGCGGTTAAGGGCGGGTACGAGCAGTACTTC
many	TRBD1	TRBJ1-6	TRBV7-2	CASSNRDRGPPLHF	TGTGCCAGCAGCAACCGGGACAGGGGCCCACCCCTCCACTTT
.	TRBD2	TRBJ2-5	TRBV6-5	CARRLAGPETQYF	TGTGCCAGAAGACTAGCGGGACCGGAGACCCAGTACTTC
many	.	TRBJ2-2	TRBV7-2	CASSLFIVNTGELFF	TGTGCCAGCAGCTTGTTTATCGTCAACACCGGGGAGCTGTTTTTT
many	.	TRBJ1-6	TRBV6-5	CASSLDIMSPYNSPLHF	TGTGCCAGCAGCTTGGACATAATGAGCCCCTATAATTCACCCCTCCACTTT
few	.	TRBJ1-6	TRBV5-4	CASSSLGTLNNSPLHF	TGTGCCAGCAGTTCTTTAGGGACCCTAAATAATTCACCCCTCCACTTT
many	TRBD2	TRBJ2-7	TRBV4-2	CASSLTSGGPTYEQYF	TGTGCCAGCAGCTTAACTAGCGGGGGGCCTACCTACGAGCAGTACTTC
.	.	TRBJ1-5	TRBV9	CASSHGTGRGQPQHF	TGTGCCAGCAGCCACGGTACAGGGCGAGGTCAGCCCCAGCATTTT
few	.	TRBJ2-7	TRBV7-7	CASTYEQYF	TGTGCTAGCACCTACGAGCAGTACTTC
many	.	TRBJ2-7	TRBV20-1	CSALGAGPSRYEQYF	TGCAGTGCCCTCGGGGCAGGACCGAGCCGCTACGAGCAGTACTTC
.	.	TRBJ1-4	TRBV19	CAASSMWRVNEKLFF	TGTGCCGCCAGTAGTATGTGGAGGGTTAATGAAAAACTGTTTTTT
.	TRBD2	TRBJ2-3	TRBV20-1	CSAALAGATDAQYF	TGCAGTGCTGCCTTAGCGGGGGCTACAGATGCGCAGTACTTT
.	.	TRBJ1-1	TRBV7-9	CASSSRLLANTEAFF	TGTGCCAGCAGTTCCCGATTGTTGGCGAACACTGAAGCTTTCTTT
many	TRBD2	TRBJ2-5	TRBV24-1	CATSEGTSFQETQYF	TGTGCCACCAGTGAAGGGACTAGCTTCCAAGAGACCCAGTACTTC
.	.	TRBJ1-1	TRBV19	CASSFDSFGTEAFF	TGTGCCAGTAGTTTTGACAGCTTTGGCACTGAAGCTTTCTTT
many	.	TRBJ1-5	TRBV30	CAWSVFALTSNQPQHF	TGTGCCTGGAGTGTATTCGCGTTAACGAGCAATCAGCCCCAGCATTTT
many	.	TRBJ1-2	TRBV30	CAWRAGDSNYGYTF	TGTGCCTGGAGAGCAGGGGATTCTAACTATGGCTACACCTTC
.	.	TRBJ1-6	TRBV12-3/TRBV12-4	CASSLTGRQPHF	TGTGCCAGCAGTTTAACTGGGAGGCAGCCCCACTTT
.	TRBD1	TRBJ1-2	TRBV5-5	CASRPNRGRRNYGYTF	TGTGCCAGCAGGCCGAACAGGGGGCGTCGTAACTATGGCTACACCTTC